This T cell receptor beta chain was recovered during a study of graft-versus-host responses after intestinal transplantation (dated by TCRdb to about 2021). General notes on the study: Recipients received multivisceral, liver-intestinal, or isolated intestinal transplants. Every recipient was given anti-thymocyte globulin induction, then maintenance tacrolimus and steroids for approximately 3 years. Graft-versus-host and host-versus-graft alloreactive T cell clones were tracked in the graft, circulation and bone marrow after intestinal transplantation using bulk TCR-beta CDR3 sequencing. Alloreactive clones were identified by sequencing pre-transplant mixed lymphocyte reaction products and comparing them with unstimulated pre-transplant donor and recipient T cells. The cohort enrolled approximately 24 intestinal transplant recipients including one retransplant, and a few patients lacking pretransplant specimens were excluded. Donor T cell macrochimerism was defined as a peak of at least 4% donor T cells among recipient peripheral blood mononuclear cells. Rather than being sequenced by the commercial service, samples from a few later patients were sequenced in-house on an Illumina MiSeq and processed with MiXCR. Results the study describes overall, beyond this receptor: GvH clones were detected in recipient bone marrow, and some appeared earlier in ileal mucosa or blood, consistent with an intestinal mucosal origin. In patients with donor T cell macrochimerism, the allografts had high GvH to HvG T cell clonal ratios. The conclusions were limited by the relatively low number and heterogeneity of the intestinal transplant patients. Early after transplant, declines in HvG clones were associated with peak levels of circulating GvH clones.

Details on this clone: Its antigen remains unidentified. The sample holds no much larger clone one base away, and base qualities are not on file.

The library was obtained by the immunoSEQ multiplex PCR assay. For most patients, genomic DNA was isolated with the Qiagen DNeasy Blood and Tissue Kit and sent frozen to Adaptive Biotechnologies for TCR sequencing. For most patients, genomic DNA was subjected to high-throughput TCR-beta CDR3 sequencing by Adaptive Biotechnologies. For the original study's pipeline: TCR sequencing data were retrieved from Adaptive's ImmunoSEQ software for about 17 patients, whereas a few other patients were processed with MiXCR and VDJtools. To correct CD4 versus CD8 sorting errors, any sequence found in both subsets at a frequency ratio below 5:1 was removed. Because the origin of CDR3 nucleotide sequences shared between donor and recipient could not be assigned, those sequences were removed. Alloreactive clones required at least 2-fold expansion over unstimulated cells and minimum CFSE-low frequency of 0.002% (template counts) or 0.001% (read counts). Clones detected in sequenced pre-transplant spleen, lymph node, or MLR CFSE-low populations of the donor or recipient were defined as mappable. Cumulative frequency of alloreactive clones was calculated as a percentage of all sequences weighted by copy number. TCRdb provides this immuneACCESS table in a form limited to in-frame rearrangements. Some clones are lacking; in checked studies, under half of them reflect an unresolved V gene, and why the rest are absent is not known. The DNA was the basis for D and trimming; V, J and clone size are from that table. The sample includes some 130,000 clones, with about 93% observed a single time. More than 0.1% of the sample is in the top ten clones.

Taken from cysteine to phenylalanine, the CDR3 has 14 residues. Only the CDR3 DNA stays, 42 bases, in frame from base 1. The germline V end is reduced by 4 bases and the J end by 5 bases; junction bases left unmatched: 5. Taken from the germline V gene, the CDR1 and CDR2 loops are MNHEY and SVGAGI. The time point label on this specimen signifies: cells obtained before transplantation from donor or recipient. CD3+CD4+ and CD3+CD8+ populations were FACS-sorted from unstimulated pre-transplant donor and recipient cells taken from spleen or lymph nodes. Sequencing used unstimulated CD4+ T cells sorted from spleen or lymph node cells, obtained before intestinal transplant. The clonotype was recovered from a human donor who received an intestinal transplant. The V gene is TRBV6-5 and the J gene is TRBJ1-5; 7 nucleotides in the junction match TRBD1. The CDR3 protein is CASSSYRGHQPQHF. The sequenced DNA: TGTGCCAGCAGTTCTTACAGGGGCCATCAGCCCCAGCATTTT.